Sequencing of this T cell receptor (beta chain) was carried out in a study of CXCR3-negative and CXCR3-positive naive CD8 T cells. Regarding the study as a whole: Naive CXCR3-positive cells had TRB CDR3s more hydrophobic than those of CXCR3-negative naive cells.

The CDR3 consists of 15 residues. Each TRB cDNA library was prepared by 5' RACE (with UMI labels). TCRdb re-called the 5' RACE reads and catalogs CDR3 proteins one per entry, DNA excluded. Here the sample table reports over 150,000 distinct CDR3 sequences. Naive CD8+ T cells were CD45RO-CCR7+CD27+CD95-. To note about this clonotype: The antigen is unknown.

This clonotype originated in a human donor in good health. Some clones in this sample may be carry-over from other donors' samples. V gene TRBV12-3 or TRBV12-4 combines with J gene TRBJ2-7; with no DNA, the TCRdb D assignment of TRBD1 cannot be verified. Sequencing was performed on naive CXCR3+ CD8+ T cells from blood. Subset in this sample: CD45RO-CCR7+CD27+CD95- naive CD8+ T cells expressing CXCR3 (TNR3+). The CDR3 loop reads CASSFGGAGEYEQYF.